The following is a T cell receptor beta chain sequence with its context. It has no known antigen specificity. It has no much larger one-base neighbor in the sample; base qualities were not kept. Reading from cysteine to phenylalanine, the CDR3 counts 14 amino acids. Only the CDR3 portion is preserved as DNA: 42 bases, with reading frame beginning at the first base. Reading the germline V gene gives CDR1 ENHRY and CDR2 SYGVKD. For this chain, trimming is 7 bases at the V end and 2 bases at the J end, and the number of junction bases without a gene match is 7. The sample is drawn from a study of blood T cell repertoires in COVID-19 (dated by TCRdb to the early 2020s). At the level of the whole study: Samples covering the acute and convalescent phases of COVID-19 were provided by collaborators in the United States, Italy and Spain. The prospective study material was composed of cDNA or gDNA derived from T cells, B-cell-depleted T cells, or PBMCs. Deeply sampled blood TCRbeta repertoires from subjects exposed to, actively infected with, or recovered from COVID-19 were included in the dataset. A freely available public database, intended as a resource for researchers studying the immune response to SARS-CoV-2, is where the repertoires were released. Samples were obtained from the ongoing ImmuneRACE study (first 160 participants) and from over a thousand subjects provided by 6 global collaborators. A de-identified subject ID, COVID-19 status, age in years and sex were almost always included in the sample metadata. Where available, HLA class I and class II types were taken from metadata supplied by the sample provider and were not determined by assay-based typing.

TCRbeta CDR3 regions were amplified from genomic DNA by means of the immunoSEQ Assay, a bias-controlled multiplex PCR. Per the original workflow: The number of nucleated cells in each sample was estimated by amplification of reference gene primers within the assay. Sequence reads were collapsed and filtered to measure the absolute abundance of every unique TCRbeta CDR3 rearrangement. Productive Simpson clonality was computed per sample as the square root of Simpson's diversity index over productive rearrangements. Imported from immuneACCESS, the table was reduced by TCRdb to in-frame sequences with V and J called. These copies leave out some clones; in studies compared against another copy, an unresolved V gene accounts for under half, and the cause of the remainder is not known. V and J calls and clone size come straight from that table; D and trimming were deduced from the DNA. The table for this sample lists 250,000 to 300,000 clones; around 87% of them were counted only once. The top ten clonotypes cover about 2% of the sample.

Samples from volunteer blood donors who had recovered from COVID-19 were contributed by a second Seattle source. The collaborating institutions used their own protocols to collect whole blood in K2EDTA tubes. Collaborator samples were shipped for TCRbeta analysis as frozen whole blood, isolated PBMCs, or DNA extracted from either sample type. On the study overall, not on this receptor specifically: The quantity of clinical and demographic metadata differed by source and by participant and was supplied without curation.

The material sequenced was peripheral blood. The origin of this receptor is a woman in her forties or fifties who had recovered from COVID-19. This chain joins TRBV10-3 to TRBJ2-5; 7 bases in between match TRBD1. The DNA sequence follows: TGTGCCATCAAGGGGGCGGTGACACAAGAGACCCAGTACTTC. Translated, this gives CAIKGAVTQETQYF.